This T cell receptor beta chain appears in the sequencing data of a study of shared clonotypes between healthy human individuals. TCRdb's copy holds only in-frame clones and misses some; the assay was immunoSEQ multiplex PCR. The data show a few million clones, about 94% seen once. Germline trimming cut 1 base from V and 11 bases from J; bases unmatched to any gene: 4. The CDR3 covers 12 residues. Germline V lookup: CDR1 LGHNT, CDR2 FRNRAP. The sequence was obtained from a man aged 18 to 35 in good health. Sample: naive CD4+ T cells sorted from blood. This sample's subset: CD45RA+ positively selected. The chain combines TRBV12-5 with TRBJ2-7, with 8 bases aligning to TRBD1. CDR3 in DNA: TGTGCTAGTGGTTTGGGGAACAGGGGGAAGTACTTC. This encodes CASGLGNRGKYF.